The present entry profiles one T cell receptor beta chain with its context. Antigen unknown. This specimen belongs to a study of cytomegalovirus exposure and HLA in healthy donors. Researchers ran the PCR with 60 Vbeta and 13 Jbeta primers. Assay used: immunoSEQ multiplex PCR; TCRdb lists only in-frame clones, some missing. The table includes tens of thousands of clones, about two thirds detected once. The J segment lost 4 bases and the V segment lost 5 bases, leaving 6 bases of the junction unmatched. This CDR3 is built from 15 residues. The germline V gene encodes CDR1 SGHRS and CDR2 YFSETQ. Study conclusions and caveats: The authors confirmed in vitro that a few CMV-associated chains were specific for CMV antigens. High specificity and sensitivity for cytomegalovirus status were reported for the classifier. TCR beta V segments were, for the most part, productive about 90% or about 30% of the time in an earlier analysis.

The source is a woman in her fifties or sixties in good health and CMV-seropositive. Input material: PBMCs. V and J are TRBV5-1 and TRBJ2-1; TRBD2 agrees at 10 bases. This CDR3 is CASSNSGGLYNEQFF. For the CDR3, the DNA is TGCGCCAGCAGTAATAGCGGGGGGCTTTACAATGAGCAGTTCTTC.